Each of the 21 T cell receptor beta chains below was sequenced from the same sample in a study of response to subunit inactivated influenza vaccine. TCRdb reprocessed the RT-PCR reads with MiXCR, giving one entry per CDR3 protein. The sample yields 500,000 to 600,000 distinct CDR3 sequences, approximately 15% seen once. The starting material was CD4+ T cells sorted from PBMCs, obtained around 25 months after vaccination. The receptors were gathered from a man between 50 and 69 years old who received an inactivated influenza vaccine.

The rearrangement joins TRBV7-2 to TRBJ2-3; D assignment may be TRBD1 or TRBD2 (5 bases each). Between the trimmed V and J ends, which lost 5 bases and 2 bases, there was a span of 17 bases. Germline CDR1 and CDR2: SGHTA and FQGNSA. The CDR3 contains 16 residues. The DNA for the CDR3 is TGTGCCAGCAGCCCTGGGACGGAACGTTACACAGATACGCAGTATTTT. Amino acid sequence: CASSPGTERYTDTQYF.

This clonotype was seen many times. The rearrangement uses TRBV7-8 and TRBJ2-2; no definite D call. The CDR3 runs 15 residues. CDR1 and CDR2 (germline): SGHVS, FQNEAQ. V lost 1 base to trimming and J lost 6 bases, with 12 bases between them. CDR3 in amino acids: CASSLVPGSPGELFF. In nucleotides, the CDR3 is TGTGCCAGCAGCTTAGTGCCGGGTTCCCCCGGGGAGCTGTTTTTT.

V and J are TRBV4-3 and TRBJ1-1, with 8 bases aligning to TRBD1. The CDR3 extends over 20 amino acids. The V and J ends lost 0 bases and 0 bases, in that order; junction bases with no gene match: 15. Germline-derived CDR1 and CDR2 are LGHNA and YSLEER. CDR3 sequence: CASSQEWNRGTLNLNTEAFF. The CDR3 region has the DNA TGCGCCAGCAGCCAAGAGTGGAACAGGGGGACTCTTAACCTGAACACTGAAGCTTTCTTT.

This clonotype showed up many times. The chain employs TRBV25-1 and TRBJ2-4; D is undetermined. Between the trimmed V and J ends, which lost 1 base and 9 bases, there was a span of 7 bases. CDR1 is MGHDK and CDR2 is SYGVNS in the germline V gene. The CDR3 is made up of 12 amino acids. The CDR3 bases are TGTGCCAGCAGTGAATTGGTGGGCATTCAGTACTTC. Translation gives CASSELVGIQYF.

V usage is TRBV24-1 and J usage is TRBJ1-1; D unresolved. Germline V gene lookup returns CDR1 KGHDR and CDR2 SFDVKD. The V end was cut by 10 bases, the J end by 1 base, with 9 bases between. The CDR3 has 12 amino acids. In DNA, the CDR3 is TGTGCCACTAATGACGGGAACACTGAAGCTTTCTTT. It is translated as CATNDGNTEAFF.

The CDR3 nucleotides are TGTGCCAGCTCACCACCGAACGGGTACCAAGAGACCCAGTACTTC. Protein sequence: CASSPPNGYQETQYF. This chain links TRBV18 with TRBJ2-5; the D is unclear. Trimming removed 0 bases at V and 0 bases at J, with 8 bases between. Germline CDR1 and CDR2: KGHSH and LQKENI. This CDR3 has 15 residues.

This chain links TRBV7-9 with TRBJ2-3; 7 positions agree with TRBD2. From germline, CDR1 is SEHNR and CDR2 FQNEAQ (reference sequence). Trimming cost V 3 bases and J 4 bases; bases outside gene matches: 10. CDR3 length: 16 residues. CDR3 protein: CASSFHGGGPSDTQYF. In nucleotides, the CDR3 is TGTGCCAGCAGCTTCCACGGGGGAGGGCCCTCAGATACGCAGTATTTT.

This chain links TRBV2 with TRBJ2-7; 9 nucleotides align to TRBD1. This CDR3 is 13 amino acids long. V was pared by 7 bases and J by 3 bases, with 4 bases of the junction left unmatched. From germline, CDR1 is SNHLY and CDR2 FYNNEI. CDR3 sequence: CASNWDRDYEQYF. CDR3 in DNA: TGTGCCAGCAATTGGGACAGGGACTACGAGCAGTACTTC.

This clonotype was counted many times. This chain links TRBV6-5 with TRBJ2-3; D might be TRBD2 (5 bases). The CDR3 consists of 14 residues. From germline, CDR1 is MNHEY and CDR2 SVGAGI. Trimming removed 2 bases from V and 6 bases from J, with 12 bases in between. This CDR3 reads CASSYGGDRDTQYF. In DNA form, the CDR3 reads TGTGCCAGCAGTTACGGAGGAGACCGGGATACGCAGTATTTT.

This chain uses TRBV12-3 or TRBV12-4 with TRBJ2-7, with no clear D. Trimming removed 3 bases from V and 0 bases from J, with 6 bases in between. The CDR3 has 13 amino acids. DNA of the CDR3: TGTGCCAGCAGTTTTGTGGCCTCCTACGAGCAGTACTTC. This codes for CASSFVASYEQYF.

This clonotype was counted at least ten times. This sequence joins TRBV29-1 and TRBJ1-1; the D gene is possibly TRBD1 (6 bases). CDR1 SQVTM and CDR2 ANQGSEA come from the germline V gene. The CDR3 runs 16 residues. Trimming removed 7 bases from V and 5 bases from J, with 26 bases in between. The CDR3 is CSARWRLNREGTEAFF. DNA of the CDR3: TGCAGCGCTCGTTGGAGACTCAACAGGGAGGGGACTGAAGCTTTCTTT.

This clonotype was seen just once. The CDR3 coding sequence is TGTGCCAGCAGCTTAGCTCACCATTCCTACGAGCAGTACTTC. It is translated as CASSLAHHSYEQYF. The rearrangement joins TRBV11-2 to TRBJ2-7; D not certain. V shed 1 base and J shed 1 base, with 8 bases lying between them. Per the germline V gene, CDR1 is SGHAT and CDR2 is FQNNGV. The CDR3 sequence is 14 residues long.

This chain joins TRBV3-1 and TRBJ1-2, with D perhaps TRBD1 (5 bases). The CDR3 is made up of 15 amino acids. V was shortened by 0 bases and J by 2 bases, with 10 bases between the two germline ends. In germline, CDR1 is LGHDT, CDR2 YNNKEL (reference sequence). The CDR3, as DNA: TGTGCCAGCAGCCAAGATATTGGGGGGAACTATGGCTACACCTTC. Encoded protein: CASSQDIGGNYGYTF.

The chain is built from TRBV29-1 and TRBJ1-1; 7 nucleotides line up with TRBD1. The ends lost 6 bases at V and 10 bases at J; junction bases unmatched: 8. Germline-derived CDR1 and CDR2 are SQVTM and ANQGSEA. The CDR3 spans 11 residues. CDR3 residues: CSVLKDRVAFF. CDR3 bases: TGCAGCGTCTTAAAAGACAGGGTAGCTTTCTTT.

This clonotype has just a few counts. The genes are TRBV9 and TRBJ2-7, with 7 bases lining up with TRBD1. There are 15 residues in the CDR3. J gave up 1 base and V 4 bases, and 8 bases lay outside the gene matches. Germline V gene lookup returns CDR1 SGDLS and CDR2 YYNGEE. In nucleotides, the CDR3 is TGTGCCAGCAGCCAAAACAGGGGTACGTCCTACGAGCAGTACTTC. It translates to CASSQNRGTSYEQYF.

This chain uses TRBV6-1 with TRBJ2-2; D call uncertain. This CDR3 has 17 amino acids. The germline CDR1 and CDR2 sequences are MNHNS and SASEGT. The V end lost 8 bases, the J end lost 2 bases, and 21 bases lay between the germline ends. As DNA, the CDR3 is TGTGCCAGCGAAAGACTCGCCGGATCCTTTAACACCGGGGAGCTGTTTTTT. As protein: CASERLAGSFNTGELFF.

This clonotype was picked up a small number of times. The CDR3 protein is CASSLGGTGLYEQYF. The CDR3 DNA is TGCGCCAGCAGCTTGGGTGGGACAGGACTCTACGAGCAGTACTTC. The chain recombines TRBV5-1 with TRBJ2-7; 8 bases map to TRBD1. V was pared by 0 bases and J by 3 bases, with 5 bases of the junction left unmatched. Per germline, CDR1 SGHRS and CDR2 YFSETQ. The CDR3 totals 15 residues.

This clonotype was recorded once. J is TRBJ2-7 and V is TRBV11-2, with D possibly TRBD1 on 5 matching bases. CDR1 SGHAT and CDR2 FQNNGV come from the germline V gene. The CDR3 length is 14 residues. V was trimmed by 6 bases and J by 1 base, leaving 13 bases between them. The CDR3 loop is CASSRGSSSYEQYF. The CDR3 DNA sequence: TGTGCCAGCAGTAGGGGTAGCTCGTCCTACGAGCAGTACTTC.

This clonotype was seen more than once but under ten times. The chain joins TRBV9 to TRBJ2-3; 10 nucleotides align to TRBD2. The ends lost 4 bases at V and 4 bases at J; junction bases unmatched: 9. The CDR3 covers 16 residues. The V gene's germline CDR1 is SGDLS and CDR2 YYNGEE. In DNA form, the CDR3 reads TGTGCCAGCAGCCAAGATGGGACTAGCGTGTCAGATACGCAGTATTTT. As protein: CASSQDGTSVSDTQYF.

CDR3 region: CASSLLAGTPGEQFF. The CDR3 bases are TGTGCCAGCAGTTTACTAGCGGGGACCCCAGGTGAGCAGTTCTTC. The gene calls are TRBV12-3 or TRBV12-4 and TRBJ2-1; 9 bases are a match to TRBD2. V lost 2 bases, J lost 9 bases, and 8 bases stayed unmatched. The CDR3 is 15 amino acids.

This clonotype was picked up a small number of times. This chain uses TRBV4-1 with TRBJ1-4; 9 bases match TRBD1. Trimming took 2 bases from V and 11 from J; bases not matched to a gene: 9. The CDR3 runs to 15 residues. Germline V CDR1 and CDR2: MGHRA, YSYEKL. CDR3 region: CASSQPGQGLAKLFF. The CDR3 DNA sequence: TGCGCCAGCAGCCAACCGGGACAGGGCCTTGCCAAACTGTTTTTT.